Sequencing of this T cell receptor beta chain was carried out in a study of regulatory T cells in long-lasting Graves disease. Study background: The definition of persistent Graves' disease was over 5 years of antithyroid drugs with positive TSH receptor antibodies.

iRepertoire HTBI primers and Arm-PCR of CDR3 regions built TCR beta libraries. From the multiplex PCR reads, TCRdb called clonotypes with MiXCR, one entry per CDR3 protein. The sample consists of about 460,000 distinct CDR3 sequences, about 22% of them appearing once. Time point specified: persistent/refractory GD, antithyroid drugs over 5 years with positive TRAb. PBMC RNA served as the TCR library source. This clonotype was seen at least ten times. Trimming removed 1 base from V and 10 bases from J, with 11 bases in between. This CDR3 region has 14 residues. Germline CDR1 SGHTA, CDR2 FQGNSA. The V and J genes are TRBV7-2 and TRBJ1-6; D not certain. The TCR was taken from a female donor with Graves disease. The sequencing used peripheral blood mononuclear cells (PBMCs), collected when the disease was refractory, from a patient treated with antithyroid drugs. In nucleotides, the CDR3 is TGTGCCAGCAGCTTAGGCGGGGTTGGCTCACCCCTCCACTTT. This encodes CASSLGGVGSPLHF.